This TCR beta chain was captured in a study of beta chain features in type 1 diabetes (dated by TCRdb to 2016 to 2019). Regarding the complete study: Patients and healthy donors did not differ in mean age, gender distribution, total cell number or subset yield. A total of roughly 110 million sorted cells were examined across all samples, and the number of cells per subset was strongly correlated with RNA yield. In the study, TCRB repertoires of sorted circulating CD4+ T cell subsets from recently diagnosed type 1 diabetes patients were compared with those of matched healthy donors. Regulatory and stem cell-like memory subsets were obtained from only 8 patients and roughly 8 healthy donors, while naive and central memory subsets were obtained from all 30 or so donors.

All of the isolated RNA was reverse transcribed with the High Capacity cDNA Reverse Transcription Kit, so expressed TCRB transcripts were sequenced. Deep immunoSEQ sequencing was performed on naive, central memory and regulatory T cell samples, with an average of around 3.4 million total reads per sample. Sorted cells were lysed in RLT buffer and RNA was extracted with DNase-treated RNeasy Micro or Mini kits, depending on cell number. Each cell subset was processed on its own to prevent cross-contamination, while patient and healthy donor samples were processed together. The immunoSEQ multiplex PCR was used to amplify TCRB sequences from cDNA, generating 87-bp fragments that spanned the CDR3 region. Sequencing of the amplicons was performed on the Illumina HiSeq platform. The published analysis was carried out like this. PCR bias was computationally corrected using synthetic template baselines, reads within Hamming distance 2 were collapsed, and singletons that could not be merged were discarded. Reads were aligned against IMGT so that V, D and J genes, CDR3 length and insertions or deletions at six rearrangement sites could be assigned. Within each subset, clonotype counts were normalized to sorted cell number, and only after that were true diversity and Gini coefficients computed with the tcR R package. Repertoire sharing was quantified using the overlap coefficient calculated on TCRB nucleotide sequences. Out-of-frame TCRB sequences from naive cells were analyzed as a proxy for the pre-selection repertoire. The immuneACCESS repertoire file appears here via TCRdb, limited to in-frame rearrangements. These files lack a portion of the clones; in checked studies, under half of the deficit traces to unresolved V genes, and the cause of the others is not known. The V and J calls and clone size come from that table; D and trimming were worked out from the DNA. This sample holds just over 600,000 clones; 15% to 19% were observed only once. The ten largest clones take up 0.093% of the sample.

A single peripheral blood draw of 90 to 150 mL on average was collected from each donor into heparinised tubes. Using a panel that included CD45RO, CCR7, CD25, CD127, CD95 and CD27, naive, central memory, regulatory and stem cell-like memory CD4+ T cells were sorted on a BD FACSAria II. Purity was above 95% for every sorted population. PBMCs were separated immediately by Lymphoprep density gradient centrifugation and were stained directly, without being cultured. Samples were stained and sorted in pairs, with one healthy donor and one patient per experiment, so that batch effects were minimized. General findings and caveats noted by the study authors: Shorter templates might be favored by PCR, yet because patient and control samples were amplified and corrected together, any such skew would affect both groups equally. HLA sub-analyses involved small numbers of individuals, so any influence of HLA type on TCRB rearrangement remained unresolved. A moderate but significant shortening of TCRB CDR3 length was observed in type 1 diabetes patients in all four CD4+ subsets. At VDJ recombination sites, type 1 diabetes patients had fewer insertions and more deleted nucleotides, which implies abnormalities in thymic rearrangement. The naive, central memory and regulatory TCRB repertoires appeared to resemble one another more closely among patients than among healthy donors. Because cDNA was sequenced instead of genomic DNA, highly expressing activated cells could be over-represented, though the groups showed no difference in activation or CD3 levels.

As concerns this clone: Its binding antigen is unknown. Base-call qualities are not available, and no considerably larger clone is one nucleotide away.

The CDR3 sequence holds 18 residues, the cysteine and phenylalanine included. Of all the DNA, just the CDR3 is kept, 54 bases in frame from base 1. V and J lose 0 bases and 2 bases, and a span of 20 bases separates them. The germline V gene provides CDR1 SGHDT and CDR2 YYEEEE. The sequence was obtained from a man between 18 and 35 years old in good health. In this chain, TRBV5-6 is recombined with TRBJ2-5, with a tentative D gene TRBD2 over 6 matching bases. The source material was naive CD4+ T cells from blood. According to the study, the label for this sample's cell subset or site signals: true naive CD4+ T cells. The CDR3 here reads CASSLAVGGKISQETQYF. The DNA sequence is given as TGTGCCAGCAGCTTGGCGGTTGGCGGGAAGATTTCACAAGAGACCCAGTACTTC.